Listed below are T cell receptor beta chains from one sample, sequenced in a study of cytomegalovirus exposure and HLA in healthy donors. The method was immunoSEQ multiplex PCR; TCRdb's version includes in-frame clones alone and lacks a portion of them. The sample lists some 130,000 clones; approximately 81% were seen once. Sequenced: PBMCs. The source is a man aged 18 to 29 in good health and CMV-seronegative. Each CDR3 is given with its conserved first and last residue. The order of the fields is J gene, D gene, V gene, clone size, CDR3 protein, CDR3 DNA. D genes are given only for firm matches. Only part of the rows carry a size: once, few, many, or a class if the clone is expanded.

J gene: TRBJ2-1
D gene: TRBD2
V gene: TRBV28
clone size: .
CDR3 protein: CASSLSGVASGRAVRYNEQFF
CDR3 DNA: TGTGCCAGCAGTTTATCAGGGGTGGCTAGCGGGAGGGCCGTGCGATACAATGAGCAGTTCTTC

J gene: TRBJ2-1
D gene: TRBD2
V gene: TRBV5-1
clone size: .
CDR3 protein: CASSFYSGADNEQFF
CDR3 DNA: TGCGCCAGCAGCTTTTACAGCGGGGCGGACAATGAGCAGTTCTTC

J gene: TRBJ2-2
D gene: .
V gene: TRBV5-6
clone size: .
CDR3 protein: CASSSMNTGELFF
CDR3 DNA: TGTGCCAGCAGCTCCATGAACACCGGGGAGCTGTTTTTT

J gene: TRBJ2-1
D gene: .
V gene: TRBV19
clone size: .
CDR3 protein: CASSTGTLNNEQFF
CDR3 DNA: TGTGCCAGCTCCACCGGGACACTGAACAATGAGCAGTTCTTC

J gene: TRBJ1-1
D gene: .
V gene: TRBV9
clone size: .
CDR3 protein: CASSVQGGGLGTEAFF
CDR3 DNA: TGTGCCAGCAGCGTACAAGGCGGGGGGTTGGGCACTGAAGCTTTCTTT

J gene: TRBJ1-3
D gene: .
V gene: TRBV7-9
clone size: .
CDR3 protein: CASSFERKLSGNTIYF
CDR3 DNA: TGTGCCAGCAGCTTCGAGAGGAAGCTATCTGGAAACACCATATATTTT

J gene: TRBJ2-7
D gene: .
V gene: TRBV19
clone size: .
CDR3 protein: CASSPRDPGLVAVSYEQYF
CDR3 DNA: TGTGCCAGTAGTCCTCGTGACCCGGGTTTGGTAGCGGTCTCCTACGAGCAGTACTTC

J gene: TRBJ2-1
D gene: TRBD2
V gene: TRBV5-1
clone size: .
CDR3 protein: CASSRAGQSYNEQFF
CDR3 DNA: TGCGCCAGCAGTAGAGCGGGGCAGTCCTACAATGAGCAGTTCTTC

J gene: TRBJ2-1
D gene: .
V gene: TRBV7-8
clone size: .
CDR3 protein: CASSYGLSSYNEQFF
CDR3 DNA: TGTGCCAGCAGCTATGGACTGAGCTCCTACAATGAGCAGTTCTTC

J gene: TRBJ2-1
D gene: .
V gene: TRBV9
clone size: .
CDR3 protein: CASSLATGPFNEQFF
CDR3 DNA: TGTGCCAGCAGTCTTGCAACAGGGCCCTTTAATGAGCAGTTCTTC

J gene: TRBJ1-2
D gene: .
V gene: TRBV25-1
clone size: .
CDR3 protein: CASSDAGRDYGYTF
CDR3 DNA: TGTGCCAGCAGTGACGCTGGGAGGGACTATGGCTACACCTTC

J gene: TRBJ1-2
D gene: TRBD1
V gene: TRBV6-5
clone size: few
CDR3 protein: CASTSGGAINYGYTF
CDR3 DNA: TGTGCCAGCACCTCAGGGGGCGCGATTAACTATGGCTACACCTTC

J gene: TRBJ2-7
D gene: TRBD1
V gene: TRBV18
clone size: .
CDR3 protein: CASSPRTGSYEQYF
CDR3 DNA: TGTGCCAGCTCACCGAGGACAGGCTCCTACGAGCAGTACTTC

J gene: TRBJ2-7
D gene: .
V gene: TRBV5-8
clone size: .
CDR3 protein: CASSTSGNRVYEQYF
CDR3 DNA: TGTGCCAGCAGCACCTCTGGAAACAGGGTCTACGAGCAGTACTTC

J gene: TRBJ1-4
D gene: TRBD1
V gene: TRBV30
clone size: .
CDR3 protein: CAWSAPHRGVGEKLFF
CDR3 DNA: TGTGCCTGGAGCGCACCTCACAGGGGGGTAGGGGAAAAACTGTTTTTT

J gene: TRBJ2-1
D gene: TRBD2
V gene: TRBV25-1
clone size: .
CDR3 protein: CASSEMGLAGVFFF
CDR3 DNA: TGTGCCAGCAGTGAAATGGGACTAGCGGGAGTATTTTTCTTC

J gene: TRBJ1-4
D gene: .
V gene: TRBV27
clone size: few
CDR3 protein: CATGTGGDNEKLFF
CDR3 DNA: TGTGCCACCGGCACTGGAGGGGATAATGAAAAACTGTTTTTT

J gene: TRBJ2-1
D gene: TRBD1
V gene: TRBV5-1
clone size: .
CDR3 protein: CASSYQGGRSYNEQFF
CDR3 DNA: TGCGCCAGCAGCTACCAAGGGGGCCGCTCCTACAATGAGCAGTTCTTC

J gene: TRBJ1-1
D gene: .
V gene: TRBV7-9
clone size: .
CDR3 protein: CASSLGQNTEAFF
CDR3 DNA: TGTGCCAGCAGCCTGGGACAGAACACTGAAGCTTTCTTT

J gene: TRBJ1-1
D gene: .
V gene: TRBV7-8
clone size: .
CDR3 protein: CASSLVGENTEAFF
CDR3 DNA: TGTGCCAGCAGCTTAGTCGGGGAAAACACTGAAGCTTTCTTT

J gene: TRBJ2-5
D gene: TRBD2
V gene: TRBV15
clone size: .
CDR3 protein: CATSRVWSSGETQYF
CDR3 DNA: TGTGCCACCAGCAGAGTTTGGTCTAGCGGAGAGACCCAGTACTTC

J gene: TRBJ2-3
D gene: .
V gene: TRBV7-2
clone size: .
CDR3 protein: CASSPTPAGQLTDTRYF
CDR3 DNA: TGTGCCAGCAGCCCCACCCCAGCGGGCCAGTTGACAGATACGCGGTATTTT

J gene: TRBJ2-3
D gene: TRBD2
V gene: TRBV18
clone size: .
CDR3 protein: CASSPTGTSLTDTQYF
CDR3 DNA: TGTGCCAGCTCACCCACGGGGACTAGCCTCACAGATACGCAGTATTTT

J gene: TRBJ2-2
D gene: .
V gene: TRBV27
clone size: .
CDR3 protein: CASSLASPSTGELFF
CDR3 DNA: TGTGCCAGCAGTTTGGCCTCACCGTCCACCGGGGAGCTGTTTTTT

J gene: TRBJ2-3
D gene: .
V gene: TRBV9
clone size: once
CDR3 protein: CASSEIPSGADTQYF
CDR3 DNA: TGTGCCAGCAGCGAGATCCCGTCGGGTGCAGATACGCAGTATTTT

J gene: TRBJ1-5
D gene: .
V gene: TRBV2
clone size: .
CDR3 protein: CASRGSNQPQHF
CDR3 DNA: TGTGCCAGCAGGGGCAGTAATCAGCCCCAGCATTTT

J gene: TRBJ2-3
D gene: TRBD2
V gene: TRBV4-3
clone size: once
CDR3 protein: CASSQDTELAGALRTDTQYF
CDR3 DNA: TGCGCCAGCAGCCAAGATACCGAACTAGCGGGAGCCCTACGCACAGATACGCAGTATTTT

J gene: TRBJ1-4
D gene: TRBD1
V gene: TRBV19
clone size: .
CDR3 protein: CASSMKDRDRDEKLFF
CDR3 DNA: TGTGCCAGTAGTATGAAGGACCGGGACAGGGACGAAAAACTGTTTTTT

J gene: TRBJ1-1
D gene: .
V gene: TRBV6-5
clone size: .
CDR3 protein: CASRPLDRFTEAFF
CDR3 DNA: TGTGCCAGCAGGCCCCTCGACAGATTCACTGAAGCTTTCTTT

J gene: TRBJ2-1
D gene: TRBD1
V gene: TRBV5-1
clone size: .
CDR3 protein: CASSSNRQGSYNEQFF
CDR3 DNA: TGCGCCAGCAGCTCCAATAGACAGGGCTCCTACAATGAGCAGTTCTTC

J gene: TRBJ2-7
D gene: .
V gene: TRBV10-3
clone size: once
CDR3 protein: CAISGQVGRESSYEQYF
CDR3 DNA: TGTGCCATCAGTGGCCAAGTTGGTCGGGAGAGCTCCTACGAGCAGTACTTC

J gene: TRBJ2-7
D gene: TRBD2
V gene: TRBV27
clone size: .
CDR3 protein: CASSLRVAGDQYF
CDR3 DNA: TGTGCCAGCAGTCTCAGGGTAGCGGGAGATCAGTACTTC

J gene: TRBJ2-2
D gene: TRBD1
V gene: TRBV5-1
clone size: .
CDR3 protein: CASSPGQGAPGELFF
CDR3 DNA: TGCGCCAGCAGCCCGGGACAGGGGGCGCCCGGGGAGCTGTTTTTT

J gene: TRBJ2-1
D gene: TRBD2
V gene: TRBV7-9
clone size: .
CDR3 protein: CASSPSRGGRGYYNEQFF
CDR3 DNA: TGTGCCAGCAGCCCGAGCCGGGGGGGGCGCGGCTACTACAATGAGCAGTTCTTC

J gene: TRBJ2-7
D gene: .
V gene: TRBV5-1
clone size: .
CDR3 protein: CASSFQSPGVEEQYF
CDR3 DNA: TGCGCCAGCAGCTTTCAGTCCCCGGGAGTGGAAGAGCAGTACTTC

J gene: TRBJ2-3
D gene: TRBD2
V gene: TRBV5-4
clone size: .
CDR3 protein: CASSPGASGRGGTTDTQYF
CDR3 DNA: TGTGCCAGCAGCCCCGGGGCTAGCGGGAGAGGAGGGACTACAGATACGCAGTATTTT

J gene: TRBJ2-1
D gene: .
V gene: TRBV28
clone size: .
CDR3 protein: CASSLMAGQYNEQFF
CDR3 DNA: TGTGCCAGCAGTTTAATGGCAGGTCAATACAATGAGCAGTTCTTC